This TCR beta chain was profiled in a study of T cell responses to AZD1222 COVID-19 vaccine. Study findings and constraints: Only a handful of AZD1222 recipients were seropositive at baseline. After two AZD1222 doses, spike-specific TCR breadth and depth rose versus day 0.

As for this clone: Its antigen is still unknown.

Generated by immunoSEQ multiplex PCR, the TCRdb table keeps only in-frame clones and is missing some. Among about 86,000 clones listed, around 73% were seen once. The CDR3 totals 13 residues. Germline assignment: CDR1 SGHVS and CDR2 FQNEAQ. The germline V and J ends were trimmed by 1 base and 3 bases, with 6 bases remaining between them. The sequence came from an adult in good health. The chain recombines TRBV7-8 with TRBJ2-5; D is possibly TRBD2 (5 bases). The sequencing here drew on peripheral blood, taken on day 0 of AZD1222 vaccination. CDR3 in DNA: TGTGCCAGCAGCTTAGTCGGGAAAGAGACCCAGTACTTC. It yields the protein CASSLVGKETQYF.